Listed below are T cell receptor beta chains from one sample, sequenced in a study of OX40 agonist ivuxolimab in advanced cancers. The table came from immunoSEQ multiplex PCR; TCRdb's copy has only in-frame clones and leaves some out. The sample contains more than 40,000 clones, more than 70% of which appear only once. This specimen consisted of CD4+ or CD8+ T cells sorted from blood, obtained in a trial of the OX40 agonist ivuxolimab. The receptors were sampled from an adult with an advanced solid tumor such as melanoma, head and neck, liver or kidney cancer. Each CDR3 is given with its conserved first and last residue.

TRBJ1-1,TRBV2,CASSEGWNTEAFF
TRBJ1-2,TRBV28,CASSLSGLYYGYTF
TRBJ1-2,TRBV28,CASSLTTSGVSNYGYTF
TRBJ1-1,TRBV7-2,CASSLDRVNTEAFF
TRBJ2-5,TRBV19,CASSSGSRLVGETQYF
TRBJ2-7,TRBV4-2,CASSQGLAGGGEQYF
TRBJ2-1,TRBV7-9,CASSPRGDEQFF
TRBJ2-5,TRBV12-5,CASGATGLAGDETQYF
TRBJ2-7,TRBV4-3,CASSQGQPGTYEQYF
TRBJ1-3,TRBV4-2,CASSQDLRGSGNTIYF
TRBJ2-7,TRBV30,CAWSLTQYEQYF
TRBJ2-2,TRBV18,CASSPVTNTGELFF
TRBJ1-5,TRBV18,CASSPQRSQAGNQPQHF
TRBJ1-2,TRBV28,CASSLSMLGVGYTF
TRBJ1-1,TRBV7-9,CASSFARGGDTEAFF
TRBJ2-7,TRBV30,CAWSVGFVGYEQYF
TRBJ1-2,TRBV29-1,CSAGQENYGYTF
TRBJ1-2,TRBV6-5,CASRSIGRGSGYTF
TRBJ1-2,TRBV14,CASSQVQFYGYTF
TRBJ2-1,TRBV7-3,CASSSRPTYNEQFF
TRBJ1-5,TRBV9,CASSLYSNQPQHF
TRBJ2-5,TRBV19,CASSQQAGETQYF
TRBJ2-7,TRBV11-3,CASSRVGVGEQYF
TRBJ2-7,TRBV7-3,CASSSQGGSYEQYF
TRBJ2-1,TRBV18,CASSPQTGATEQFF
TRBJ2-7,TRBV7-9,CASSLESGREGEQYF
TRBJ2-5,TRBV28,CASTSPGGGQETQYF
TRBJ2-7,TRBV6-6,CASRRIANSYEQYF
TRBJ2-1,TRBV9,CASSLRLAGNEQFF
TRBJ2-1,TRBV11-3,CASSVGQDRDNEQFF
TRBJ1-6,TRBV28,CASSYPRDESPLHF
TRBJ2-4,TRBV7-2,CASSQTTTPKNIQYF
TRBJ2-5,TRBV5-4,CASSLIGGSETQYF
TRBJ2-3,TRBV7-9,CASSLADPPRDTQYF
TRBJ2-1,TRBV5-6,CASSSRTSGIAGDYNEQFF
TRBJ2-7,TRBV5-1,CASSQEGLSYEQYF
TRBJ2-7,TRBV30,CAWSRSWRAYEQYF